This T cell receptor beta chain was retrieved from a study of T cell responses to AZD1222 COVID-19 vaccine. Study-wide findings and caveats: It should be noted that donors were predominantly white British and more often female, and clonal diversity was possibly underestimated. Repertoires in all cases were sampled only once the peak T cell response had passed. The reported proportion of spike-specific TCRs targeting unmutated variant regions was nearly half. Spike was spanned by vaccine-associated CD4 TCRs, with dominance at 160-218 and 743-854.

Concerning this clone: Its antigen is unknown.

Repertoires were generated with immunoSEQ multiplex PCR, while TCRdb's copy carries only in-frame clones and drops some. The sample includes roughly 200,000 clones, approximately 94% seen only once; the top ten take approximately 1.7%. In germline, CDR1 is MNHNS, CDR2 SASEGT. V was trimmed by 4 bases and J by 2 bases, leaving 12 bases between them. The CDR3 length is 16 residues. The sequence came from an adult who received the MenACWY meningococcal vaccine as a control. V and J are TRBV6-1 and TRBJ2-6; D not resolved. This material consisted of peripheral blood, taken 28 days after the second dose of the MenACWY control vaccine. Here the CDR3 reads CASSVGRLTGANVLTF. The CDR3 DNA reads as TGTGCCAGCAGTGTGGGCAGGCTTACTGGGGCCAACGTCCTGACTTTC.